This T cell receptor beta chain was observed in a study of CXCR3-negative and CXCR3-positive naive CD8 T cells. General observations from the study: With CXCR3 expression partially decreased after cryopreservation, most assays relied on fresh PBMCs.

Carrying UMI labels, the TRB cDNA libraries were prepared through 5' RACE. TCRdb re-called the 5' RACE reads; one entry per CDR3 protein, DNA not given. Its table lists approximately 83,000 distinct CDR3 sequences. Within the CD8+ T cell compartment, naive cells were CD45RO-CCR7+CD27+CD95-. The CDR3 has 17 residues. In germline, CDR1 is SGHKS, CDR2 YYEKEE (reference sequence). On this clonotype itself: The target antigen is unknown.

The chain couples TRBV5-5 to TRBJ2-6; TCRdb returns TRBD1, unconfirmable since there is no DNA. Sequenced material: naive CXCR3- CD8+ T cells from blood. Regarding subset: CD45RO-CCR7+CD27+CD95- naive CD8+ T cells lacking CXCR3 (TNR3-). The TCR sequence derives from a human donor in good health. Some clones in this sample may be carry-over from other donors' samples. The CDR3 sequence is CASSLPSGAAGANVLTF.